A single sample is the source of the 12 T cell receptor beta chains below, sequenced in a study of T cells after yellow fever vaccination. TCRdb called the 5' RACE reads again in MiXCR, with one record for every CDR3 protein. The sample shows more than 90,000 distinct CDR3 sequences, 7.5% to 9.5% of them seen only once. The material was CD8+ T cells sorted from PBMCs, obtained 45 days after the yellow fever booster vaccination. Every receptor here comes from a man aged 30 to 39 who received the YFV17D yellow fever vaccine.

The CDR3 loop reads CASSSPEGLAGVSYNEQFF. In DNA form, the CDR3 reads TGTGCCAGCAGCTCGCCTGAGGGACTAGCGGGAGTCTCCTACAATGAGCAGTTCTTC. This chain links TRBV11-1 with TRBJ2-1, with 14 positions matching TRBD2. CDR3 size: 19 residues. Germline CDR1 SGHAT, CDR2 FQDESV (reference sequence). V was pared by 4 bases and J by 0 bases, with 8 bases of the junction left unmatched.

The chain carries TRBV20-1 and TRBJ1-1; D is possibly TRBD1 (5 bases). Germline loops: CDR1 DFQATT, CDR2 SNEGSKA (reference sequence). The CDR3 totals 13 residues. V shed 4 bases and J shed 4 bases, with 13 bases lying between them. The CDR3 here is CSAMEGLGTEAFF. The CDR3 nucleotides are TGCAGTGCTATGGAGGGACTCGGCACTGAAGCTTTCTTT.

This clonotype appeared many times. The CDR3 DNA reads TGCGCCAGCAGCTTGGACGGCCGGGGCTACACCTTC. Translating gives CASSLDGRGYTF. This chain uses TRBV5-1 with TRBJ1-2; no clear D. From germline, CDR1 is SGHRS and CDR2 YFSETQ. V was trimmed by 0 bases and J by 8 bases, leaving 8 bases between them. CDR3 length: 12 amino acids.

This clonotype has at least ten counts. The V and J genes are TRBV6-1 and TRBJ1-1, with D hard to call. The germline CDR1 and CDR2 sequences are MNHNS and SASEGT. The CDR3 loop spans 17 amino acids. V lost 2 bases and J 0 bases, leaving 16 bases between the germline ends. For the CDR3, the DNA is TGTGCCAGCAGTGAACCCACGGGCCAATTACTGAACACTGAAGCTTTCTTT. As protein: CASSEPTGQLLNTEAFF.

This clonotype was detected many times. The rearrangement joins TRBV12-3 or TRBV12-4 to TRBJ1-1; D remains ambiguous. Trimming removed 6 bases at V and 6 bases at J, with 14 bases between. CDR3 length equals 13 residues. The CDR3 here is CASRSGPGAEAFF. The CDR3 DNA follows: TGTGCCAGCAGAAGCGGACCCGGCGCTGAAGCTTTCTTT.

The chain joins TRBV23-1 to TRBJ2-3; perhaps D is TRBD1 or TRBD2 (5 bases each). TRBV23-1 is assigned to the ORF class and has an uncertain function. There are 16 residues in the CDR3. V lost 3 bases to trimming and J lost 3 bases, with 16 bases between them. The CDR3 protein is CASSQSCPGRTDTQYF. CDR3 bases: TGCGCCAGCAGTCAGTCGTGTCCAGGGAGAACAGATACGCAGTATTTT.

In this sample, this clonotype turned up many times. This chain joins TRBV15 and TRBJ1-5; D is unresolved. Germline V CDR1 and CDR2: LNHNV, YYDKDF (reference sequence). V was pared by 5 bases and J by 0 bases, with 14 bases between. The CDR3 is made up of 16 amino acids. CDR3 loop: CATSGGGPLSNQPQHF. The CDR3 bases are TGTGCCACCAGCGGAGGCGGTCCTCTTAGCAATCAGCCCCAGCATTTT.

The sample holds many counts of this clonotype. The chain carries TRBV12-3 or TRBV12-4 and TRBJ2-7; D could derive from TRBD1 or TRBD2 (5 bases each). The CDR3 consists of 14 residues. Trimming shortened V by 7 bases and J by 3 bases, and 16 bases separated the two germline ends. The CDR3 sequence is CASTLSGPDYEQYF. The CDR3 DNA reads as TGTGCCAGCACCCTTTCGGGACCCGACTACGAGCAGTACTTC.

There are many counts of this clonotype. CDR3 in amino acids: CASSHSGSSQFF. CDR3 sequence (DNA): TGTGCCAGCAGCCATTCGGGTAGCAGTCAGTTCTTC. The chain couples TRBV14 to TRBJ2-1; D is ambiguous. Looked up from germline, CDR1 is SGHDN and CDR2 is FVKESK. The CDR3 covers 12 residues. Trimming took 3 bases from V and 13 from J, leaving 13 bases between them.

This clonotype turned up a few times. CDR3 protein: CASSERGGQNTGELFF. CDR3 DNA: TGCGCCAGCTCCGAAAGGGGGGGCCAGAACACCGGGGAGCTGTTTTTT. The chain recombines TRBV5-1 with TRBJ2-2; the D gene is possibly TRBD2 (7 bases). The germline V gene has CDR1 SGHRS and CDR2 YFSETQ. CDR3 length: 16 amino acids. Deletions cut 7 bases from V and 1 base from J, with 17 bases between.

The sample holds a few counts of this clonotype. J is TRBJ2-2 and V is TRBV7-2; 8 bases agree with TRBD2. The CDR3 has 12 amino acids. Germline trimming cut 11 bases from V and 4 bases from J; bases unmatched to any gene: 3. Germline CDR1 reads SGHTA; CDR2 reads FQGNSA. CDR3 sequence reads: CALGGGTGELFF. CDR3 nucleotides: TGTGCCCTCGGGGGGGGCACCGGGGAGCTGTTTTTT.

This clonotype was detected a few times. This sequence joins TRBV11-2 and TRBJ2-5; the D gene is possibly TRBD1 (5 bases). Germline CDR1 and CDR2: SGHAT and FQNNGV. The V and J ends lost 2 bases and 5 bases respectively, with 15 bases between them. The CDR3 is made up of 15 amino acids. CDR3 bases: TGTGCCAGCAGCTTATCCCAGGGCGTCTGGGAGACCCAGTACTTC. Its protein product is CASSLSQGVWETQYF.